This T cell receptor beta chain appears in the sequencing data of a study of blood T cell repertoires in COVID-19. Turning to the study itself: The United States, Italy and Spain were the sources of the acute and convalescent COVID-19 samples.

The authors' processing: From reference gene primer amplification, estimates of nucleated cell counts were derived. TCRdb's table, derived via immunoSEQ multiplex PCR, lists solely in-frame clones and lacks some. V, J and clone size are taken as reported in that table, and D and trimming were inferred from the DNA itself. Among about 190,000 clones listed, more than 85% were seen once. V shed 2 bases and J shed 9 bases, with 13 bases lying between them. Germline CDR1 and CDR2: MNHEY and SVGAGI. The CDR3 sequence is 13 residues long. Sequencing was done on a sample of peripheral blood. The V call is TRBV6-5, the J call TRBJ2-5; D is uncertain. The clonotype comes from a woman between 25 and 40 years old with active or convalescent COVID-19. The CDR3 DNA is TGTGCCAGCAGTTACCATTTTTCGGGTCCCCAGTACTTC. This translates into CASSYHFSGPQYF.